Following are 24 T cell receptor beta chains from one sample sequenced in a study of T cell responses to AZD1222 COVID-19 vaccine. Profiling relied on immunoSEQ multiplex PCR, and the TCRdb table lists in-frame clones only, not all of them. The sample has 90,000 or so clones, roughly 90% seen once; the top ten hold less than 2.5%. Sequenced material: peripheral blood, taken on day 0 of AZD1222 vaccination. These receptor sequences come from an adult in good health.

The chain combines TRBV18 with TRBJ1-1; D gene unclear. The CDR3 consists of 16 residues. The V end was cut by 3 bases, the J end by 0 bases, with 14 bases between. The germline CDR1 and CDR2 sequences are KGHSH and LQKENI. In DNA form, the CDR3 reads TGTGCCAGCTCACCTATCGCGCGGAGGATGAACACTGAAGCTTTCTTT. Translating it yields CASSPIARRMNTEAFF.

The rearrangement links TRBV7-6 to TRBJ1-4; D gene uncertain. This CDR3 is built from 13 residues. Germline V CDR1 and CDR2: SGHVS, FNYEAQ. Trimming pared 1 base from V and 7 bases from J, leaving 7 bases between. The CDR3 region is CASSLGWSEKLFF. The CDR3 DNA sequence: TGTGCCAGCAGCTTAGGGTGGAGTGAAAAACTGTTTTTT.

This clone has only a few counts. CDR3 DNA: TGTGCCAGCAGTTTAAGGACCCAGTACTTC. Protein sequence: CASSLRTQYF. The J gene is TRBJ2-5, the V gene TRBV27; D is unresolved. The CDR3 extends over 10 amino acids. V was cut by 2 bases and J by 7 bases, with 2 bases left in between. From germline, CDR1 is MNHEY and CDR2 SMNVEV (reference sequence).

This clone occurred a few times. The chain couples TRBV24-1 to TRBJ2-1; the D gene is possibly TRBD1 (6 bases). The length of the CDR3 is 15 residues. V dropped 5 bases and J dropped 8 bases, with 18 bases sitting between them. The germline gives CDR1 KGHDR, CDR2 SFDVKD. As DNA, the CDR3 is TGTGCCACCAGTGCGGGACAAGATTCTGTGGATGAGCAGTTCTTC. Translating gives CATSAGQDSVDEQFF.

This clone was observed once. V usage is TRBV28 and J usage is TRBJ2-3; 7 bases are a match to TRBD1. The CDR3 loop spans 16 amino acids. In germline, CDR1 is MDHEN, CDR2 SYDVKM. With V trimmed by 2 bases and J by 3 bases, 8 bases remained unmatched. The CDR3 DNA reads TGTGCCAGCAGTTTAATCGAACAGGGGTTTACAGATACGCAGTATTTT. This sequence encodes CASSLIEQGFTDTQYF.

This rearrangement joins TRBV2 to TRBJ2-7; TRBD2 matches at 11 bases. The germline V gene encodes CDR1 SNHLY and CDR2 FYNNEI. Trimming cost V 6 bases and J 5 bases; bases outside gene matches: 9. This CDR3 has 15 amino acids. The CDR3, as DNA: TGTGCCAGCAGACCTCTTACTAGCGGGAGCGACGAGCAGTACTTC. Translated, it gives CASRPLTSGSDEQYF.

V and J are TRBV4-2 and TRBJ1-5; TRBD1 aligns across 8 bases. The V and J ends lost 0 bases and 7 bases, in that order; junction bases with no gene match: 5. The CDR3 spans 15 residues. CDR1 and CDR2 (germline): LGHNA, YNFKEQ. The CDR3 is CASSQDQGARQPQHF. CDR3 nucleotide sequence: TGTGCCAGCAGCCAAGACCAGGGGGCGAGGCAGCCCCAGCATTTT.

This clone was observed a single time. The chain combines TRBV5-6 with TRBJ2-2; D is possibly TRBD1 (5 bases). CDR3 length equals 17 residues. In germline, CDR1 is SGHDT, CDR2 YYEEEE. The V gene lost 3 bases and the J gene lost 4 bases, with 19 bases spanning the gap. CDR3 amino acids: CASSSSPVAGITGELFF. DNA of the CDR3: TGTGCCAGCAGCTCCTCCCCCGTGGCAGGGATCACCGGGGAGCTGTTTTTT.

CDR3 sequence (DNA): TGTGCCAGCAGGCTAGACAGGAGGAATGAGCAGTTCTTC. It codes for CASRLDRRNEQFF. V usage is TRBV2 and J usage is TRBJ2-1; possibly TRBD1 for D (6 bases). Germline-derived CDR1 and CDR2 are SNHLY and FYNNEI. The CDR3 loop spans 13 amino acids. Between the trimmed V and J ends, which lost 6 bases and 7 bases, there was a span of 13 bases.

The V call is TRBV27, the J call TRBJ2-1, with D possibly being TRBD2 (5 bases). The ends were cut back, 3 bases at V and 2 bases at J, with 23 bases in the middle. Germline lookup yields CDR1 MNHEY and CDR2 SMNVEV (reference sequence). This CDR3 has 19 residues. The DNA of the CDR3 is TGTGCCAGCAGTTTCCGGCGCTGGCGGGTGGATGGAACCTACAATGAGCAGTTCTTC. This encodes CASSFRRWRVDGTYNEQFF.

V is TRBV4-1 and J is TRBJ1-3, with D perhaps TRBD1 (6 bases). The germline V and J ends were trimmed by 1 base and 0 bases, with 10 bases remaining between them. Germline V gene lookup returns CDR1 MGHRA and CDR2 YSYEKL. The CDR3 spans 16 residues. The CDR3 coding sequence is TGCGCCAGCAGCCAAGGGAAGGGGGGCTCTGGAAACACCATATATTTT. Encoded protein: CASSQGKGGSGNTIYF.

This chain links TRBV6-5 with TRBJ2-1, with D tentatively TRBD2 (5 bases). In germline, CDR1 is MNHEY, CDR2 SVGAGI. CDR3 length: 14 residues. The germline V and J ends were trimmed by 10 bases and 1 base, with 14 bases remaining between them. This CDR3 is CATARRESYNEQFF. The CDR3 nucleotides are TGTGCCACAGCACGTCGGGAATCCTACAATGAGCAGTTCTTC.

This chain uses TRBV18 with TRBJ1-1; D may be TRBD1 (6 bases). Deletions cut 10 bases from V and 1 base from J, with 22 bases between. Germline V gene data show CDR1 as KGHSH and CDR2 as LQKENI. CDR3 length equals 16 residues. CDR3 in amino acids: CATSPLMDSRNTEAFF. In DNA form, the CDR3 reads TGTGCCACTTCTCCTCTAATGGACAGTCGGAACACTGAAGCTTTCTTT.

A note on this clone: At one end the junction does not follow the germline gene, possibly because of a read error. This rearrangement joins TRBV5-6 to TRBJ2-1; D not certain. Germline V gene data show CDR1 as SGHDT and CDR2 as YYEEEE. This CDR3 comprises 12 residues. CDR3 amino acids: CASTLALTEQFF. The CDR3 DNA follows: TGTGCCAGCACCTTGGCCCTTACCGAGCAGTTCTTC.

This clone was observed a single time. The genes are TRBV5-1 and TRBJ2-3; the D gene is possibly TRBD2 (5 bases). V was clipped by 2 bases and J by 0 bases, with 7 bases between them. Germline CDR1 is SGHRS and CDR2 is YFSETQ. The CDR3 contains 14 residues. In DNA, the CDR3 is TGCGCCAGCAGCTTTCCGGGGAGCACAGATACGCAGTATTTT. Its translation: CASSFPGSTDTQYF.

This sequence joins TRBV19 and TRBJ1-2; 8 bases agree with TRBD1. Germline CDR1 and CDR2: LNHDA and SQIVND (reference sequence). The CDR3 has 13 residues. The V gene end was trimmed by 3 bases and the J gene end by 8 bases; junction bases not matched to a gene: 5. In nucleotides, the CDR3 is TGTGCCAGTAGTATGCGGGACAGGCTCGGCTACACCTTC. Its translation is CASSMRDRLGYTF.

The chain carries TRBV19 and TRBJ2-7, with D perhaps matching TRBD1 (5 bases). Germline values: CDR1 LNHDA, CDR2 SQIVND (reference sequence). CDR3 length: 12 amino acids. Trimming removed 3 bases at V and 3 bases at J, with 6 bases between. As DNA, the CDR3 is TGTGCCAGTAGTATCCAGGGCTACGAGCAGTACTTC. The encoded protein is CASSIQGYEQYF.

The rearrangement uses TRBV5-1 and TRBJ1-4, with D hard to call. Germline lookup yields CDR1 SGHRS and CDR2 YFSETQ. CDR3 length: 12 residues. Trimming took off 0 bases at V and 8 bases at J, with 5 bases between the two ends. The chain's CDR3 is CASSLGGEKLFF. The CDR3 region has the DNA TGCGCCAGCAGCTTGGGTGGCGAAAAACTGTTTTTT.

This chain uses TRBV5-6 with TRBJ1-4; D gene uncertain. Germline CDR1 and CDR2: SGHDT and YYEEEE. Trimming took 4 bases from V and 7 from J, leaving 23 bases between them. This CDR3 is built from 17 residues. The CDR3 loop reads CASSPATQTGLFEKLFF. CDR3 bases: TGTGCCAGCAGCCCGGCCACTCAGACGGGTTTGTTTGAAAAACTGTTTTTT. The full variable domain, in which reference TRBV5-6 and TRBJ1-4 provide the parts outside the CDR3, is DAGVTQSPTHLIKTRGQQVTLRCSPKSGHDTVSWYQQALGQGPQFIFQYYEEEERQRGNFPDRFSGHQFPNYSSELNVNALLLGDSALYLCASSPATQTGLFEKLFFGSGTQLSVL.

The chain employs TRBV13 and TRBJ2-2; 10 nucleotides agree with TRBD1. Per the germline V gene, CDR1 is PRHDT and CDR2 is FYEKMQ (reference sequence). The CDR3 is 15 amino acids. The junction had 6 bases not matched to a gene; V was cut back by 5 bases and J by 6 bases. In DNA, the CDR3 is TGTGCCAGCAGCCGGGACAGGGGCAGAGCCGGGGAGCTGTTTTTT. Residues: CASSRDRGRAGELFF.

The chain is built from TRBV11-2 and TRBJ1-5; TRBD1 is a possible D gene (5 bases). Germline V gene sequence: CDR1 SGHAT, CDR2 FQNNGV. Trimming shortened V by 5 bases and J by 6 bases, and 14 bases separated the two germline ends. This CDR3 is 14 amino acids long. CDR3 in amino acids: CASSPVGVGQPQHF. The CDR3 nucleotides are TGTGCCAGCAGCCCGGTGGGGGTGGGTCAGCCCCAGCATTTT.

The CDR3 is CASSLPRGESETQYF. The CDR3 region has the DNA TGTGCCAGCAGTTTGCCTAGGGGAGAGAGCGAGACCCAGTACTTC. The rearrangement links TRBV28 to TRBJ2-5; D possibly matches TRBD1 or TRBD2 (5 bases each). Deletions cut 3 bases from V and 5 bases from J, with 16 bases between. CDR3 length: 15 residues. Looked up from germline, CDR1 is MDHEN and CDR2 is SYDVKM.

The chain is built from TRBV25-1 and TRBJ1-1; TRBD1 agrees at 7 bases. Losses at the gene ends were 1 base for V and 1 base for J; bases not matched to a gene: 3. This CDR3 is 15 amino acids long. Germline CDR1 and CDR2: MGHDK and SYGVNS. CDR3 loop: CASSEWRGQNTEAFF. In DNA form, the CDR3 reads TGTGCCAGCAGTGAATGGAGGGGGCAGAACACTGAAGCTTTCTTT. The whole variable domain, remainder taken from reference TRBV25-1 and TRBJ1-1, is EADIYQTPRYLVIGTGKKITLECSQTMGHDKMYWYQQDPGMELHLIHYSYGVNSTEKGDLSSESTVSRIRTEHFPLTLESARPSHTSQYLCASSEWRGQNTEAFFGQGTRLTVV.

This clone has more than one count but fewer than ten. The chain uses TRBV18 and TRBJ2-7; perhaps TRBD2 as D (7 bases). Germline lookup yields CDR1 KGHSH and CDR2 LQKENI. With 4 bases removed from V and 6 bases from J, the gap between germline ends came to 16 bases. This CDR3 contains 14 residues. CDR3 nucleotides: TGTGCCAGCTCACAAACCGGGGGGCTCAGCGAGCAGTACTTC. This sequence encodes CASSQTGGLSEQYF.